The rows below give T cell receptor beta chains drawn from one sample of a study of PD-1 blockade in mismatch repair-deficient tumors. Repertoires were generated with immunoSEQ multiplex PCR, while TCRdb's copy carries only in-frame clones and drops some. This sample carries around 38,000 clones, 79% of them seen once, and the ten largest clones take approximately 22%. The starting material was peripheral blood, obtained 4 weeks after starting pembrolizumab. The receptors were gathered from an adult with mismatch repair-deficient cancer. Both conserved end residues are part of each CDR3. Clone size appears in some rows only: once, few, many, or a class for an expanded clone.

clone size: .; J gene: TRBJ2-7; V gene: TRBV25-1; CDR3 protein: CASSGAYEQYF
clone size: .; J gene: TRBJ1-3; V gene: TRBV12-5; CDR3 protein: CASGLFPPGASGNTIYF
clone size: .; J gene: TRBJ2-7; V gene: TRBV28; CDR3 protein: CASSFGGGYEQYF
clone size: .; J gene: TRBJ2-2; V gene: TRBV5-6; CDR3 protein: CASSFPTGAGELFF
clone size: .; J gene: TRBJ1-3; V gene: TRBV9; CDR3 protein: CASSPHPGSDTIYF
clone size: .; J gene: TRBJ2-7; V gene: TRBV5-4; CDR3 protein: CASSLGLTYEQYF
clone size: .; J gene: TRBJ2-1; V gene: TRBV7-3; CDR3 protein: CASSRGASLSNEQFF
clone size: .; J gene: TRBJ2-1; V gene: TRBV6-1; CDR3 protein: CATLAEGGYNEQFF
clone size: .; J gene: TRBJ2-7; V gene: TRBV30; CDR3 protein: CACLRGLSYEQYF
clone size: .; J gene: TRBJ2-1; V gene: TRBV6-5; CDR3 protein: CASRRAGGPNEQFF
clone size: .; J gene: TRBJ2-7; V gene: TRBV19; CDR3 protein: CASSATSGYEQYF
clone size: .; J gene: TRBJ2-1; V gene: TRBV6-4; CDR3 protein: CASSDSLENNEQFF
clone size: .; J gene: TRBJ1-4; V gene: TRBV28; CDR3 protein: CASSLRDRASTNEKLFF
clone size: .; J gene: TRBJ2-1; V gene: TRBV6-1; CDR3 protein: CASSEDFVGRTRTGEQFF
clone size: once; J gene: TRBJ1-1; V gene: TRBV14; CDR3 protein: CASSPQVDTEAFF
clone size: .; J gene: TRBJ2-7; V gene: TRBV25-1; CDR3 protein: CASSEGQGAYEQYF
clone size: .; J gene: TRBJ2-1; V gene: TRBV11-1; CDR3 protein: CASSLGTGGGVNEQFF
clone size: .; J gene: TRBJ2-3; V gene: TRBV7-6; CDR3 protein: CASSSRFTDTQYF
clone size: large; J gene: TRBJ1-1; V gene: TRBV5-6; CDR3 protein: CASSLWGEDTEAFF
clone size: .; J gene: TRBJ1-1; V gene: TRBV7-6; CDR3 protein: CASSPSGRGGTEAFF
clone size: .; J gene: TRBJ2-4; V gene: TRBV7-2; CDR3 protein: CASSPFRAGENIQYF